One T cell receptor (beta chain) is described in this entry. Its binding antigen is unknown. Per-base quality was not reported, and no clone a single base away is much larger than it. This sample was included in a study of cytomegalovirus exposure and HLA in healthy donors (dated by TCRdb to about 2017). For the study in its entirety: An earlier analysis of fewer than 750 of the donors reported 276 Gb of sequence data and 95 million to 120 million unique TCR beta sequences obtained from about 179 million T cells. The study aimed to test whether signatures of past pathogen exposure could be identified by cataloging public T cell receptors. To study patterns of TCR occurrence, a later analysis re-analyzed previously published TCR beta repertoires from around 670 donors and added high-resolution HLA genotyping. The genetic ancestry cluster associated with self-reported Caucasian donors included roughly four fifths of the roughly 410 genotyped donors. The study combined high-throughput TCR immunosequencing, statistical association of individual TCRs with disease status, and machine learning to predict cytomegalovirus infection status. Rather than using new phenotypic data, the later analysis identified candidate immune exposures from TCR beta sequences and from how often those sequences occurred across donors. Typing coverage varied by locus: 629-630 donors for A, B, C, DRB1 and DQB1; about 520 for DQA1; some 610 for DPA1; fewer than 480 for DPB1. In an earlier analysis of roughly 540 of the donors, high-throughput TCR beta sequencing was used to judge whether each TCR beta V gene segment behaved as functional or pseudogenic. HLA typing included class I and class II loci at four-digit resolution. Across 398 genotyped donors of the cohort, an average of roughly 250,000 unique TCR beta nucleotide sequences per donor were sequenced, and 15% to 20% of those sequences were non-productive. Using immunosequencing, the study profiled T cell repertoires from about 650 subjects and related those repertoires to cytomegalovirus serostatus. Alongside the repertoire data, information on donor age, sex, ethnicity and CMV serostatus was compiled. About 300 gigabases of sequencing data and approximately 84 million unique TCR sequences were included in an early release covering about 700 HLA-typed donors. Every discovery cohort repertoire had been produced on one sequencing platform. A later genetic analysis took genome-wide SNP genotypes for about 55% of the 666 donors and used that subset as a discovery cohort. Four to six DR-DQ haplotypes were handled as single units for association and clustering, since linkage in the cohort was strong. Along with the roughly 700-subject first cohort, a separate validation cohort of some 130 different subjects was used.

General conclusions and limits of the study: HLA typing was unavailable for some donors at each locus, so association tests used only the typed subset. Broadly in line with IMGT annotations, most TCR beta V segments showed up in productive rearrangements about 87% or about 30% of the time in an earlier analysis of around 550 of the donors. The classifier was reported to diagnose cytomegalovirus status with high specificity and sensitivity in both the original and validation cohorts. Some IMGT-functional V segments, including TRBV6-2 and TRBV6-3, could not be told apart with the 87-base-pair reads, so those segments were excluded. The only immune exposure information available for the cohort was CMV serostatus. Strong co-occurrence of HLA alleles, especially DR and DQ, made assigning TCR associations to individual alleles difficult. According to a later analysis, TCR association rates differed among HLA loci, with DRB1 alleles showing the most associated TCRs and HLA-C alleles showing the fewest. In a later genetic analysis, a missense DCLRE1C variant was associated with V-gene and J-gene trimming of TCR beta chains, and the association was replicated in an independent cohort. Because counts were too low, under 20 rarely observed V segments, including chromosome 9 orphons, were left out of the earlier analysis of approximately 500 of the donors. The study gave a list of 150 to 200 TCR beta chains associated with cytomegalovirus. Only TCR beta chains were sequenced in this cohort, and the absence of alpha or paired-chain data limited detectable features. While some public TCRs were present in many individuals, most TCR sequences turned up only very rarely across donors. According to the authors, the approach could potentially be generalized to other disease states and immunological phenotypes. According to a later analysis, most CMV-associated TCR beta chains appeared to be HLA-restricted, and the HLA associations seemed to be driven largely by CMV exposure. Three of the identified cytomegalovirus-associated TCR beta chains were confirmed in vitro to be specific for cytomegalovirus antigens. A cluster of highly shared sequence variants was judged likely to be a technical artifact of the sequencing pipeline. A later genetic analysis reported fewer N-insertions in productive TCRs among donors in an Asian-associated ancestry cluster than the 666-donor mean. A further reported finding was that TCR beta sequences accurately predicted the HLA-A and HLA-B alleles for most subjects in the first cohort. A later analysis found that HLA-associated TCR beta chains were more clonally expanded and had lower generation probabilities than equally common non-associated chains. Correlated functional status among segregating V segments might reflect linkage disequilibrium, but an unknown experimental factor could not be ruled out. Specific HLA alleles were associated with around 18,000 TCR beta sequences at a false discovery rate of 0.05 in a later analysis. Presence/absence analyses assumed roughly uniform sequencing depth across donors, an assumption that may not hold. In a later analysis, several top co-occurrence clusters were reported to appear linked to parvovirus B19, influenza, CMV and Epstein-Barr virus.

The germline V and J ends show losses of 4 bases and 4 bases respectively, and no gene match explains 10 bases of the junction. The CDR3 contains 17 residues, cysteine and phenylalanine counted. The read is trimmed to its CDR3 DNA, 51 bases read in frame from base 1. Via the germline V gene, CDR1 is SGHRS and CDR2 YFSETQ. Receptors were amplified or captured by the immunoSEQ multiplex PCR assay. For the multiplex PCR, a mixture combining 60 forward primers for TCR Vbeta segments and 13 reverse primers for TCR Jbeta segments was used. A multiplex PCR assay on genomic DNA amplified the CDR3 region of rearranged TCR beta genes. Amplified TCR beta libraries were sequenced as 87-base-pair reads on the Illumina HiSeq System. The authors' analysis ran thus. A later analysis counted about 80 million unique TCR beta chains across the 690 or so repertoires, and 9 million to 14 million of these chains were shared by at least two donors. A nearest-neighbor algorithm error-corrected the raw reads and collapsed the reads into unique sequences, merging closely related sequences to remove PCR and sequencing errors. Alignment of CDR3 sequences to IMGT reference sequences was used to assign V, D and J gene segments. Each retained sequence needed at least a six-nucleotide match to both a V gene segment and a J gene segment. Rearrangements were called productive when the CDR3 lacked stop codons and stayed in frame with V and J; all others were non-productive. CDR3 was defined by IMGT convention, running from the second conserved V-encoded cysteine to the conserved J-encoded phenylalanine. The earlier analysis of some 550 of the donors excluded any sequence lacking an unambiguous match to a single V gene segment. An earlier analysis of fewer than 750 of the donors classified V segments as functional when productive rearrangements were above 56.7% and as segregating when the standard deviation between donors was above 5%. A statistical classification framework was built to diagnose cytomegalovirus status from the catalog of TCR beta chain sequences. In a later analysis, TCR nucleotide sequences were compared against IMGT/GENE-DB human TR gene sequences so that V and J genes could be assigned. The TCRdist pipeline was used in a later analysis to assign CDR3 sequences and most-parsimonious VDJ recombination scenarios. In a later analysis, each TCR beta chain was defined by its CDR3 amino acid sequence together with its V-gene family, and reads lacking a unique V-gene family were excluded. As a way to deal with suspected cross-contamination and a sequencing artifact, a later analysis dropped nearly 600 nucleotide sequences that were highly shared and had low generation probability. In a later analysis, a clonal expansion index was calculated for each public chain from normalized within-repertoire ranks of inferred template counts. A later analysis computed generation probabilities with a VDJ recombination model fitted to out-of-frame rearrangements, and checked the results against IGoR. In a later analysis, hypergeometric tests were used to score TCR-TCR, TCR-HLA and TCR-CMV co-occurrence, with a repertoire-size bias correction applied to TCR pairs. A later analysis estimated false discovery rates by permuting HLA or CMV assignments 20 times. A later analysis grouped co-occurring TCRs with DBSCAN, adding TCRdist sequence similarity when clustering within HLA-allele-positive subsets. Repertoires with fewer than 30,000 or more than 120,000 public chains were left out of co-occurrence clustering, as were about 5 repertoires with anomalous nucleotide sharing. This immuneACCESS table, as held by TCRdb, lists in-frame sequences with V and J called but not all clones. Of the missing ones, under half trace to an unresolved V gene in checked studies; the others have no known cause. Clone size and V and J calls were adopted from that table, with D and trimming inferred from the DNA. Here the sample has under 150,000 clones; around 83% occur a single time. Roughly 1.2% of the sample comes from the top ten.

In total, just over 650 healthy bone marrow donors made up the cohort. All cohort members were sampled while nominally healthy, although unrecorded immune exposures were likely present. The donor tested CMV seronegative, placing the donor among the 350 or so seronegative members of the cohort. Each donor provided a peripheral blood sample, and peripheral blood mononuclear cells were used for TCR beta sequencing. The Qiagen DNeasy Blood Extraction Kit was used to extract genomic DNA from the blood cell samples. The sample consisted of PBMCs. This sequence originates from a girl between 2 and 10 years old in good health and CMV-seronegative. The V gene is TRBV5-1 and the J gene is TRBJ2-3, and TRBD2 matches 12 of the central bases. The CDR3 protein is CASSHGASGRAADTQYF. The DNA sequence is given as TGCGCCAGCAGCCATGGGGCTAGCGGGAGGGCCGCAGATACGCAGTATTTT.